This T cell receptor beta chain was retrieved from a study of OX40 agonist ivuxolimab in advanced cancers. Study-wide context: In this cohort, patients received ivuxolimab, an agonistic anti-OX40 (CD134) antibody. Dosing consisted of intravenous ivuxolimab at 0.01 to 10 mg/kg every 2 weeks.

Sequenced by immunoSEQ multiplex PCR; TCRdb stores in-frame clones only, minus some. The profile shows just under 85,000 clones, roughly 83% of them singletons. Germline CDR1 and CDR2: SGHRS and YFSETQ. There are 13 residues in the CDR3. The V and J ends lost 1 base and 8 bases respectively, with 10 bases between them. The sequence derives from an adult with an advanced solid tumor such as melanoma, head and neck, liver or kidney cancer. The sample consisted of CD4+ or CD8+ T cells sorted from blood, taken in a trial of the OX40 agonist ivuxolimab. This chain uses TRBV5-1 with TRBJ2-1; D not resolved. The CDR3 loop reads CASSLLGVDEQFF. CDR3 DNA: TGCGCCAGCAGCTTGTTGGGTGTCGATGAGCAGTTCTTC.